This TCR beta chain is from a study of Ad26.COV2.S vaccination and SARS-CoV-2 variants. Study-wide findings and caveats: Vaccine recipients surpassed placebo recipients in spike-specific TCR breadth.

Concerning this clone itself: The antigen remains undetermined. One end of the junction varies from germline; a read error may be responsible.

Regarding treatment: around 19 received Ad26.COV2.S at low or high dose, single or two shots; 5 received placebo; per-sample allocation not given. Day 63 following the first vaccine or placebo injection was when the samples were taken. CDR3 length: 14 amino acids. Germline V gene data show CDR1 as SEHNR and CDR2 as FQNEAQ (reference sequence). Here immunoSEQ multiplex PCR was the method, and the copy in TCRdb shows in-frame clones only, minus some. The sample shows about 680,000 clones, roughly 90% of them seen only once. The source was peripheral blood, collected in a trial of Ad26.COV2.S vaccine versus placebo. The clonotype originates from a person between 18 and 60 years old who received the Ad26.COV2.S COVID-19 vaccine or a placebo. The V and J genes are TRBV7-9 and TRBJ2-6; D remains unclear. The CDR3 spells CASRRSSEANVLTF. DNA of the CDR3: TGTGCCAGCAGACGCAGTTCTGAGGCCAACGTCCTGACTTTC. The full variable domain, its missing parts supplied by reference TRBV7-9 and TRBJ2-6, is DTGVSQNPRHKITKRGQNVTFRCDPISEHNRLYWYRQTLGQGPEFLTYFQNEAQLEKSRLLSDRFSAERPKGSFSTLEIQRTEQGDSAMYLCASRRSSEANVLTFGAGSRLTVL.